These 24 T cell receptor beta chains were all obtained from the same sample, sequenced in a study of early T cells in non-severe SARS-CoV-2 infection. TCRdb passed the 5' RACE reads through MiXCR, listing each CDR3 protein once. This sample yields some 77,000 distinct CDR3 sequences, of which approximately 12% are seen a single time; 15% to 18% belongs to the top ten. Sequenced here: whole blood, sampled at baseline. The receptors originated from an adult who was a healthcare worker with PCR-confirmed SARS-CoV-2 infection or an uninfected control (not recorded which). The donor label of this sample is uncertain.

This clonotype was detected only a few times. The rearrangement links TRBV11-2 to TRBJ1-3; D call uncertain. Germline loops: CDR1 SGHAT, CDR2 FQNNGV. The CDR3 loop spans 13 amino acids. V shed 1 base and J shed 10 bases, with 11 bases lying between them. The CDR3 here is CASSLGPERTIYF. The CDR3 bases are TGTGCCAGCAGCTTAGGCCCGGAGAGGACCATATATTTT.

This clonotype showed up just a few times. The CDR3 nucleotides read TGCAGTGCTAGAGAAGGCGGGAGCGGCGAGCAGTTCTTC. Encoded protein: CSAREGGSGEQFF. The chain has TRBV20-1 and TRBJ2-1; 7 bases are shared with TRBD2. The trim removed 0 bases at V and 10 bases at J, leaving 6 bases unmatched. Germline CDR1 and CDR2: DFQATT and SNEGSKA (reference sequence). This CDR3 is built from 13 residues.

The V call is TRBV4-2, the J call TRBJ2-3, with a weak D call TRBD2 (7 bases). Germline loops: CDR1 LGHNA, CDR2 YNFKEQ. Trimming shortened V by 1 base and J by 6 bases, and 14 bases separated the two germline ends. The CDR3 consists of 15 residues. CDR3 amino acids: CASSQGRAGADTQYF. The CDR3, as DNA: TGTGCCAGCAGCCAAGGGAGGGCGGGGGCGGATACGCAGTATTTT.

This clonotype was seen a few times. The chain carries TRBV5-4 and TRBJ1-2; the match to TRBD1 covers 7 bases. The CDR3 covers 13 residues. Germline loops: CDR1 SGHNT, CDR2 YYREEE (reference sequence). Trimming removed 2 bases from V and 4 bases from J; junction bases left unmatched: 2. The CDR3 nucleotides read TGTGCCAGCAGCTTAGGGACAGCCTATGGCTACACCTTC. This encodes CASSLGTAYGYTF. The variable domain in full, completed from reference TRBV5-4 and TRBJ1-2, reads ETGVTQSPTHLIKTRGQQVTLRCSSQSGHNTVSWYQQALGQGPQFIFQYYREEENGRGNFPPRFSGLQFPNYSSELNVNALELDDSALYLCASSLGTAYGYTFGSGTRLTVV.

This clonotype was recorded many times. This chain links TRBV7-9 with TRBJ2-6; D uncertain. The V gene lost 3 bases and the J gene lost 1 base, with 4 bases spanning the gap. The germline V gene encodes CDR1 SEHNR and CDR2 FQNEAQ (reference sequence). The CDR3 has 14 residues. DNA for the CDR3: TGTGCCAGCAGCTTTAGTTCTGGGGCCAACGTCCTGACTTTC. Residues: CASSFSSGANVLTF.

V and J are TRBV9 and TRBJ2-5; 7 bases line up with TRBD1. V dropped 4 bases and J dropped 1; count of bases not matched to a gene: 10. There are 16 residues in the CDR3. CDR1 is SGDLS and CDR2 is YYNGEE in the germline V gene. CDR3 protein: CASSPAGTVFQETQYF. The CDR3 DNA reads TGTGCCAGCAGCCCAGCCGGGACAGTCTTCCAAGAGACCCAGTACTTC.

V is TRBV27 and J is TRBJ2-7, with D unclear. Germline V gene data show CDR1 as MNHEY and CDR2 as SMNVEV (reference sequence). The length of the CDR3 is 14 residues. The V end was cut by 6 bases, the J end by 4 bases, with 16 bases between. The CDR3 DNA is TGTGCCAGCAGCTCCGTGACGGGCCTTTACGAGCAGTACTTC. It translates to CASSSVTGLYEQYF.

This clonotype was counted at least ten times. The genes are TRBV20-1 and TRBJ2-5, with D tentatively TRBD1 (6 bases). Trimming cost V 3 bases and J 1 base, with 12 bases left between them. This CDR3 contains 14 residues. The germline CDR1 and CDR2 sequences are DFQATT and SNEGSKA (reference sequence). CDR3 protein: CSARDQGTQETQYF. CDR3 sequence (DNA): TGCAGTGCTAGGGACCAGGGGACCCAAGAGACCCAGTACTTC.

This chain uses TRBV29-1 with TRBJ1-1; D ambiguous. The CDR3 sequence is 11 residues long. Germline V lookup: CDR1 SQVTM, CDR2 ANQGSEA. V lost 4 bases and J lost 4, with 7 bases in between. The CDR3 bases are TGCAGCGTTGCTCGGGGCACTGAAGCTTTCTTT. It specifies CSVARGTEAFF. Together with reference TRBV29-1 and TRBJ1-1, the CDR3 gives the full variable domain: SAVISQKPSRDICQRGTSLTIQCQVDSQVTMMFWYRQQPGQSLTLIATANQGSEATYESGFVIDKFPISRPNLTFSTLTVSNMSPEDSSIYLCSVARGTEAFFGQGTRLTVV.

This clonotype has a count of ten or more. The gene calls are TRBV20-1 and TRBJ1-3, with D possibly being TRBD1 (5 bases). The V gene lost 5 bases and the J gene lost 3 bases, with 11 bases spanning the gap. Germline CDR1 DFQATT, CDR2 SNEGSKA (reference sequence). This CDR3 is built from 13 residues. Here the CDR3 reads CSASRDGGNTIYF. The CDR3 DNA is TGCAGTGCTTCCCGGGACGGTGGAAACACCATATATTTT.

This sequence joins TRBV7-2 and TRBJ1-3; D is uncertain. Germline CDR1 and CDR2: SGHTA and FQGNSA. Trimming shortened V by 2 bases and J by 4 bases, and 15 bases separated the two germline ends. This CDR3 is 16 amino acids long. The CDR3: CASSLYRSSAGNTIYF. CDR3 DNA: TGTGCCAGCAGCTTATACAGATCCTCCGCGGGAAACACCATATATTTT.

The chain links TRBV29-1 to TRBJ2-7; D not certain. The CDR3 extends over 14 amino acids. CDR1 is SQVTM and CDR2 is ANQGSEA in the germline V gene. V was cut by 6 bases and J by 7 bases, with 22 bases left in between. The chain's CDR3 is CSVALSVLAGEQYF. As DNA, the CDR3 is TGCAGCGTCGCCCTTAGTGTTCTGGCCGGAGAGCAGTACTTC.

This clonotype was picked up a small number of times. The genes are TRBV7-2 and TRBJ2-3, with 9 bases identical to TRBD1. The germline V gene has CDR1 SGHTA and CDR2 FQGNSA. This CDR3 comprises 17 residues. The ends lost 1 base at V and 6 bases at J; junction bases unmatched: 11. In nucleotides, the CDR3 is TGTGCCAGCAGCTTAGAGAGAGGGACAGGGTCAGGCGATACGCAGTATTTT. It codes for CASSLERGTGSGDTQYF.

The rearrangement joins TRBV11-1 to TRBJ2-3; 9 bases are shared with TRBD2. The germline V gene has CDR1 SGHAT and CDR2 FQDESV (reference sequence). The CDR3 loop spans 16 amino acids. The trim removed 5 bases at V and 2 bases at J, leaving 8 bases unmatched. The CDR3 here is CASSNRLAGITDTQYF. CDR3 bases: TGTGCCAGCAGCAATCGTCTAGCGGGGATCACAGATACGCAGTATTTT.

A word on this clonotype: A read error may account for a junction end that differs from germline. V gene TRBV4-3 combines with J gene TRBJ2-7; D remains unclear. CDR1 is LGHNA, CDR2 YSLEER, per germline. The CDR3 spans 14 residues. CDR3: CASNQDDEVAEQYF. As DNA, the CDR3 is TGCGCCAGCAACCAAGATGATGAGGTCGCCGAGCAGTACTTC.

The chain joins TRBV5-1 to TRBJ2-2; D gene ambiguous. The V gene's germline CDR1 is SGHRS and CDR2 YFSETQ. Trimming stripped 0 bases from V and 4 bases from J, with 13 bases between. The CDR3 consists of 16 residues. CDR3 in amino acids: CASSLGPPVLTGELFF. CDR3 bases: TGCGCCAGCAGCTTGGGCCCTCCCGTCCTCACCGGGGAGCTGTTTTTT.

The chain couples TRBV4-1 to TRBJ2-1; 9 nucleotides line up with TRBD2. Per germline, CDR1 MGHRA and CDR2 YSYEKL. The junction had 7 bases not matched to a gene; V was cut back by 0 bases and J by 4 bases. The CDR3 totals 17 residues. This CDR3 is CASSQDVAGGPYNEQFF. The CDR3 bases are TGCGCCAGCAGCCAAGATGTGGCGGGAGGGCCTTACAATGAGCAGTTCTTC.

This clonotype occurred many times. The rearrangement joins TRBV24-1 to TRBJ1-4; D is unclear. Germline lookup yields CDR1 KGHDR and CDR2 SFDVKD. There are 13 residues in the CDR3. V shed 9 bases and J shed 4 bases, with 11 bases lying between them. The CDR3 loop is CATEAQNNEKLFF. The CDR3 nucleotides read TGTGCCACCGAGGCTCAGAATAATGAAAAACTGTTTTTT.

V and J are TRBV7-3 and TRBJ2-5; either TRBD1 or TRBD2 may supply D (5 bases each). Per the germline V gene, CDR1 is SGHTA and CDR2 is FQGTGA. This CDR3 contains 13 residues. V shed 2 bases and J shed 5 bases, with 9 bases lying between them. The CDR3 bases are TGTGCCAGCAGCTTAGACAGAGGGGAGACCCAGTACTTC. It codes for CASSLDRGETQYF. Filled out from reference TRBV7-3 and TRBJ2-5, the complete variable domain reads GAGVSQTPSNKVTEKGKYVELRCDPISGHTALYWYRQSLGQGPEFLIYFQGTGAADDSGLPNDRFFAVRPEGSVSTLKIQRTERGDSAVYLCASSLDRGETQYFGPGTRLLVL.

The rearrangement joins TRBV7-2 to TRBJ2-3, with 7 bases matching TRBD2. V lost 2 bases and J lost 5; bases outside the gene matches: 7. The germline gives CDR1 SGHTA, CDR2 FQGNSA. CDR3 size: 15 residues. CDR3 sequence: CASSLLGLGVDTQYF. Written as DNA, the CDR3 is TGTGCCAGCAGCTTACTCGGACTAGGTGTAGATACGCAGTATTTT.

Ten or more counts support this clonotype. The chain uses TRBV4-3 and TRBJ2-1; D might be TRBD1 or TRBD2, each matching 6 bases. The germline CDR1 and CDR2 sequences are LGHNA and YSLEER. The CDR3 covers 14 residues. The V end lost 3 bases, the J end lost 8 bases, and 14 bases lay between the germline ends. The CDR3 DNA reads TGCGCCAGCAGCCAGGTTGCAGGGGACTATGAGCAGTTCTTC. Translating gives CASSQVAGDYEQFF.

The rearrangement links TRBV19 to TRBJ2-2; D is tentatively TRBD1 or TRBD2 (5 bases each). CDR1 and CDR2 (germline): LNHDA, SQIVND (reference sequence). CDR3 size: 16 residues. Trimming shortened V by 4 bases and J by 4 bases, and 16 bases separated the two germline ends. This CDR3 is CASSTSGTRGTGELFF. The CDR3 coding sequence is TGTGCCAGTAGTACCTCAGGGACGCGAGGCACCGGGGAGCTGTTTTTT.

J is TRBJ2-1 and V is TRBV7-9; D not certain. The germline V gene encodes CDR1 SEHNR and CDR2 FQNEAQ (reference sequence). The V end lost 2 bases, the J end lost 10 bases, and 12 bases lay between the germline ends. CDR3 length: 13 residues. The CDR3 protein is CASSLRVALEQFF. CDR3 nucleotide sequence: TGTGCCAGCAGCTTAAGGGTAGCCTTGGAGCAGTTCTTC.

The rearrangement joins TRBV7-2 to TRBJ2-5; perhaps TRBD1 as D (6 bases). The CDR3 consists of 15 residues. Looked up from germline, CDR1 is SGHTA and CDR2 is FQGNSA. V was pared by 6 bases and J by 5 bases, with 19 bases between. The chain's CDR3 is CASSRTSRGIETQYF. The CDR3 region has the DNA TGTGCCAGCAGTCGCACGTCCAGGGGCATCGAGACCCAGTACTTC.